A single sample is the source of the 21 T cell receptor beta chains below, sequenced in a study of CD8+CD57+ T cells in acquired aplastic anemia. Genomic DNA provided the template from which TCR beta VDJ and CDR3 profiles were obtained. TCRdb re-called the reads with MiXCR, one entry per CDR3 protein. The sample consists of about 160,000 distinct CDR3 sequences, roughly 45% of them appearing once. Sequenced: sorted CD4+, CD8+, or CD8+CD57+ T cells (not recorded which) from PBMCs. The origin of the receptors is a human donor in good health.

This clonotype was counted at least ten times. The chain's CDR3 is CASSPRMPDTQYF. The CDR3 region has the DNA TGTGCCAGCAGCCCTCGCATGCCCGATACGCAGTATTTT. V is TRBV9 and J is TRBJ2-3; D is ambiguous. CDR3 length: 13 residues. Trimming cost V 4 bases and J 6 bases, with 12 bases left between them. Germline V lookup: CDR1 SGDLS, CDR2 YYNGEE. Complete variable domain (other parts from reference TRBV9 and TRBJ2-3): DSGVTQTPKHLITATGQRVTLRCSPRSGDLSVYWYQQSLDQGLQFLIQYYNGEERAKGNILERFSAQQFPDLHSELNLSSLELGDSALYFCASSPRMPDTQYFGPGTRLTVL.

This clonotype was recorded many times. The CDR3, as DNA: TGCAGTGCTAGAGATTCGACAGCGACCGAGCAGTACTTC. It specifies CSARDSTATEQYF. V and J are TRBV20-1 and TRBJ2-7; the D gene is possibly TRBD1 (5 bases). Germline lookup yields CDR1 DFQATT and CDR2 SNEGSKA (reference sequence). This CDR3 is built from 13 residues. Trimming cost V 0 bases and J 6 bases, with 12 bases left between them.

The chain is built from TRBV2 and TRBJ2-7; D call uncertain. Trimming cost V 7 bases and J 2 bases, with 15 bases left between them. Per the germline V gene, CDR1 is SNHLY and CDR2 is FYNNEI. This CDR3 is built from 14 residues. The CDR3: CASKETQMTYEQYF. The CDR3 region has the DNA TGTGCCAGCAAGGAGACCCAGATGACCTACGAGCAGTACTTC.

This clonotype occurred many times. The chain couples TRBV12-3 or TRBV12-4 to TRBJ1-2; no clear D. This CDR3 is built from 12 residues. The V end was cut by 2 bases, the J end by 8 bases, with 9 bases between. The CDR3 bases are TGTGCCAGCAGTTTACTGGGCAGGGGCTACACCTTC. Amino acids: CASSLLGRGYTF.

The chain has TRBV12-3 or TRBV12-4 and TRBJ1-5, with D possibly matching TRBD1 (6 bases). Trimming pared 5 bases from V and 5 bases from J, leaving 22 bases between. The CDR3 spans 17 residues. The CDR3 DNA reads as TGTGCCAGCAGTCCCACACAGGGTATCACAAATTATCAGCCCCAGCATTTT. It translates to CASSPTQGITNYQPQHF.

The J gene is TRBJ1-6, the V gene TRBV10-3; D gene unclear. The V and J ends lost 0 bases and 1 base respectively, with 13 bases between them. The CDR3 is 18 amino acids. From germline, CDR1 is ENHRY and CDR2 SYGVKD. CDR3 residues: CAISESLSRVSYNSPLHF. DNA for the CDR3: TGTGCCATCAGTGAGTCACTCTCTAGGGTGTCCTATAATTCACCCCTCCACTTT.

A remark on this clonotype: This could be a read error, since a much larger clone is one nucleotide away. This sequence joins TRBV15 and TRBJ1-2; TRBD1 aligns across 11 bases. This CDR3 has 15 amino acids. The germline CDR1 and CDR2 sequences are LNHNV and YYDKDF (reference sequence). V shed 5 bases, J shed 3 bases, and the junction held 5 bases outside the gene matches. The CDR3 sequence: CATSPGQGVYYGYTF. CDR3 nucleotides: TGTGCCACCAGCCCGGGACAGGGGGTTTACTATGGCTACACCTTC.

The table lists this clonotype with many counts. The chain links TRBV6-6 to TRBJ1-3; D uncertain. Trimming removed 0 bases from V and 0 bases from J, with 3 bases in between. CDR1 MNHNY and CDR2 SVGAGI come from the germline V gene (reference sequence). CDR3 length equals 14 residues. CDR3 amino acids: CASSYSYSGNTIYF. In nucleotides, the CDR3 is TGTGCCAGCAGTTACTCTTACTCTGGAAACACCATATATTTT.

With respect to this clonotype: This may arise from a read error, as a much more abundant clone is one base away. In this CDR3 the conserved last residue, phenylalanine or tryptophan, is missing, so a read error is likely. This sequence joins TRBV5-1 and TRBJ2-3, with 9 bases lining up with TRBD1. The CDR3 has 15 amino acids. Germline assignment: CDR1 SGHRS and CDR2 YFSETQ. The V segment lost 3 bases and the J segment 5 bases; nucleotides outside the gene matches: 7. The CDR3 sequence is CASSWPGQGKDTQYL. The CDR3 DNA reads TGCGCCAGCAGCTGGCCGGGACAGGGAAAAGATACGCAGTATCTT.

Ten or more counts support this clonotype. V and J are TRBV5-1 and TRBJ2-1; TRBD2 matches at 7 bases. V lost 1 base to trimming and J lost 6 bases; unmatched junction nucleotides: 7. CDR3 size: 15 residues. Germline V gene data show CDR1 as SGHRS and CDR2 as YFSETQ. The DNA for the CDR3 is TGCGCCAGCAGCTTGTTGGGACTATCAGTCAATGAGCAGTTCTTC. Translating gives CASSLLGLSVNEQFF.

V gene TRBV10-3 combines with J gene TRBJ1-1; D is possibly TRBD1 (5 bases). V dropped 8 bases and J dropped 4 bases, with 11 bases sitting between them. The CDR3 sequence is 12 residues long. Germline-derived CDR1 and CDR2 are ENHRY and SYGVKD. The CDR3 DNA is TGTGCCATCGGGGACCGGGGCACTGAAGCTTTCTTT. Its translation is CAIGDRGTEAFF.

The sample holds a few counts of this clonotype. CDR3 region: CASSSRTVSGNTIYF. In nucleotides, the CDR3 is TGTGCCAGCAGTTCTCGGACAGTCTCTGGAAACACCATATATTTT. V usage is TRBV12-3 or TRBV12-4 and J usage is TRBJ1-3; possible D gene TRBD1, 6 bases. Trimming cost V 4 bases and J 0 bases, with 10 bases left between them. The CDR3 has 15 residues.

There are many counts of this clonotype. J is TRBJ1-1 and V is TRBV7-3; D call uncertain. Trimming left V 0 bases short and J 1 base short, with 15 bases between. The germline V gene has CDR1 SGHTA and CDR2 FQGTGA. The CDR3 has 17 amino acids. The CDR3 DNA is TGTGCCAGCAGCTTAACAAGGACGAACAATGAGAACACTGAAGCTTTCTTT. Encoded protein: CASSLTRTNNENTEAFF.

The V and J genes are TRBV10-3 and TRBJ1-3; D ambiguous. Looked up from germline, CDR1 is ENHRY and CDR2 is SYGVKD. The CDR3 covers 13 residues. Trimming removed 4 bases from V and 7 bases from J, with 11 bases in between. DNA of the CDR3: TGTGCCATCAGTGGCGGGGATCCGAACACCATATATTTT. Encoded protein: CAISGGDPNTIYF.

A remark on this clonotype: A single base separates this from a much larger clone, so it may be a read error. This chain links TRBV11-1 with TRBJ2-5, with a weak D call TRBD2 (6 bases). This CDR3 has 15 amino acids. Germline assignment: CDR1 SGHAT and CDR2 FQDESV (reference sequence). This CDR3 is CASSLYERVGEIQYF. The CDR3 DNA is TGTGCCAGCAGCTTATATGAGCGGGTTGGAGAGATCCAGTACTTC.

This clonotype has more than one count but fewer than ten. This chain joins TRBV7-9 and TRBJ2-1; 7 positions match TRBD2. Germline V gene sequence: CDR1 SEHNR, CDR2 FQNEAQ (reference sequence). The CDR3 sequence is 16 residues long. With V trimmed by 5 bases and J by 6 bases, 13 bases remained unmatched. CDR3 amino acids: CASSPLGGGLGNEQFF. CDR3 nucleotides: TGTGCCAGCAGCCCCCTGGGGGGGGGATTGGGCAATGAGCAGTTCTTC.

V gene TRBV15 combines with J gene TRBJ1-4; tentatively, D is TRBD1 (5 bases). CDR1 is LNHNV and CDR2 is YYDKDF in the germline V gene (reference sequence). Trimming took off 5 bases at V and 4 bases at J, with 14 bases between the two ends. The CDR3 extends over 15 amino acids. This chain's CDR3 is CATSGDSILNEKLFF. CDR3 bases: TGTGCCACCAGCGGCGACAGCATCCTTAATGAAAAACTGTTTTTT.

For the CDR3, the DNA is TGTGCCAGCATAGCGGGGGGGAACACCGGGGAGCTGTTTTTT. As protein: CASIAGGNTGELFF. The chain is built from TRBV6-2 or TRBV6-3 and TRBJ2-2; 10 nucleotides align to TRBD2. The germline gives CDR1 MNHEY, CDR2 SVGEGT. J gave up 1 base and V 7 bases, and 0 bases lay outside the gene matches. The CDR3 spans 14 residues.

Here the CDR3 reads CSASRDRGQPQHF. For the CDR3, the DNA is TGCAGTGCTAGTCGGGACAGAGGTCAGCCCCAGCATTTT. The V gene is TRBV20-1, the J gene TRBJ1-5; 7 nucleotides align to TRBD1. V dropped 3 bases and J dropped 6; count of bases not matched to a gene: 5. The CDR3 is made up of 13 amino acids. Germline V gene data show CDR1 as DFQATT and CDR2 as SNEGSKA (reference sequence).

This clonotype was counted many times. The chain couples TRBV12-3 or TRBV12-4 to TRBJ1-5; D is unclear. This CDR3 has 13 residues. Trimming pared 5 bases from V and 2 bases from J, leaving 7 bases between. The DNA of the CDR3 is TGTGCCAGCAGTGAGGGAGGCAATCAGCCCCAGCATTTT. This gives the protein CASSEGGNQPQHF.

A word on this clonotype: Relative to the germline gene, one junction end is altered; a read error may explain this. The chain couples TRBV14 to TRBJ2-5, with TRBD1 matching over 10 bases. This CDR3 has 15 residues. Germline lookup yields CDR1 SGHDN and CDR2 FVKESK. The CDR3 sequence: CASSQGGQGRETRYF. DNA for the CDR3: TGTGCCAGCAGCCAAGGGGGACAGGGGCGAGAGACCCGGTACTTC.